This entry describes one T cell receptor beta chain. Germline assignment: CDR1 SGHRS and CDR2 YFSETQ. The CDR3 has 17 residues. The V gene lost 0 bases and the J gene lost 0 bases, with 10 bases spanning the gap. The data belong to a study of blood T cell repertoires in COVID-19. Data came from immunoSEQ multiplex PCR; TCRdb stores just in-frame clones and leaves some out. The top ten clones hold about 3% of a sample with around 160,000 clones, around four fifths of them seen once. This receptor was identified in a woman aged 40 to 50 with active or convalescent COVID-19. Input material: peripheral blood. The chain uses TRBV5-1 and TRBJ1-6; TRBD1 might be the D (6 bases). The CDR3 is CASSLVTGRSYNSPLHF. The CDR3 DNA is TGCGCCAGCAGCTTGGTTACAGGGCGCTCCTATAATTCACCCCTCCACTTT.